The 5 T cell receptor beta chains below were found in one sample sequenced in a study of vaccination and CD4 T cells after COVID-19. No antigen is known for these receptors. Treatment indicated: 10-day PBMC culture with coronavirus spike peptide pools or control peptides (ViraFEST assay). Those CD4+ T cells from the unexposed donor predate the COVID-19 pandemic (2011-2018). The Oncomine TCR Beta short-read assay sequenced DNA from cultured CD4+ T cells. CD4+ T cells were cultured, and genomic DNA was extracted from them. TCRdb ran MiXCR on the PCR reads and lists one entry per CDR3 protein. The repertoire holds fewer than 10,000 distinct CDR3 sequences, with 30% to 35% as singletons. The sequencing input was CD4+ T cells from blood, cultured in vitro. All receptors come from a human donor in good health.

DNA for the CDR3: TGCAGTGCTATTAAAACGACAGATACGCAGTATTTT. Translation: CSAIKTTDTQYF. The V gene is TRBV20-1, the J gene TRBJ2-3; unclear D gene. V was cut by 4 bases and J by 3 bases, with 8 bases left in between. Per germline, CDR1 DFQATT and CDR2 SNEGSKA (reference sequence). The CDR3 runs to 12 residues.

In DNA form, the CDR3 reads TGTGCCAGCAGTGAGAAAGGGCCGGCGCCCCAGCATTTT. It encodes CASSEKGPAPQHF. The chain links TRBV6-1 to TRBJ1-5; D is ambiguous. The V end lost 3 bases, the J end lost 9 bases, and 12 bases lay between the germline ends. Germline CDR1 and CDR2: MNHNS and SASEGT. This CDR3 comprises 13 residues.

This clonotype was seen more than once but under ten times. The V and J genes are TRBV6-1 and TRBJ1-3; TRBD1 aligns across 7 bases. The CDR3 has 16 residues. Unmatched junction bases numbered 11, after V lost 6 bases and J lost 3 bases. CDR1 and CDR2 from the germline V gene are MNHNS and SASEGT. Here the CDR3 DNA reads TGTGCCAGCAGCACCGAGGGAGACAGGGATGGAAACACCATATATTTT. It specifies CASSTEGDRDGNTIYF.

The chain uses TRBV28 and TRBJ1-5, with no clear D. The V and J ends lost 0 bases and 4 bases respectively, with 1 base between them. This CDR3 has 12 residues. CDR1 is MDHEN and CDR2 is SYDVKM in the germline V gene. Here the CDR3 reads CASSLWNQPQHF. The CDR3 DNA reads TGTGCCAGCAGTTTATGGAATCAGCCCCAGCATTTT.

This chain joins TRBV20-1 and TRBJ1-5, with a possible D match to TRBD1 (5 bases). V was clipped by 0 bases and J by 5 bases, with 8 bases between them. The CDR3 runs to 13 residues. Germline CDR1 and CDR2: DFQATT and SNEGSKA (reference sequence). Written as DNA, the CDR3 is TGCAGTGCTAGAGACAGGGCGTATCAGCCCCAGCATTTT. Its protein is CSARDRAYQPQHF.